Below are 7 T cell receptor beta chains sequenced from a single sample in a study of cytomegalovirus exposure and HLA in healthy donors. A multiplex PCR was run with 60 Vbeta primers and 13 Jbeta primers. The method was immunoSEQ multiplex PCR; TCRdb's version includes in-frame clones alone and lacks a portion of them. Among nearly 100,000 clones, approximately 9% were seen once, and the ten largest hold about 5%. Sequencing input: PBMCs. The receptor set was obtained from a man aged 45-65 years in good health and CMV-seropositive.

In this sample, this clone turned up many times. V usage is TRBV5-1 and J usage is TRBJ1-1, with D unclear. Per the germline V gene, CDR1 is SGHRS and CDR2 is YFSETQ. CDR3 size: 13 residues. V lost 7 bases and J 3 bases, leaving 13 bases between the germline ends. The CDR3 region is CASSRRGDTEAFF. CDR3 in DNA: TGCGCCAGCTCCCGACGCGGGGACACTGAAGCTTTCTTT.

The CDR3 DNA is TGTGCCAGCAGCGTAGGGGTGAGCGGGAGGGCTAAATATTACGAGCAGTACTTC. This translates into CASSVGVSGRAKYYEQYF. The chain couples TRBV9 to TRBJ2-7; 10 positions agree with TRBD2. The germline gives CDR1 SGDLS, CDR2 YYNGEE. With V trimmed by 0 bases and J by 4 bases, 13 bases remained unmatched. This CDR3 has 18 residues.

The chain employs TRBV5-1 and TRBJ1-2, with D perhaps matching TRBD1 (6 bases). Germline assignment: CDR1 SGHRS and CDR2 YFSETQ. CDR3 length equals 15 residues. V was pared by 0 bases and J by 0 bases, with 9 bases between. The CDR3 coding sequence is TGCGCCAGCAGCTTGGGACAGGTAGCTAACTATGGCTACACCTTC. This codes for CASSLGQVANYGYTF.

The chain joins TRBV28 to TRBJ1-3; 9 bases agree with TRBD1. The CDR3 sequence is 16 residues long. Germline CDR1 reads MDHEN; CDR2 reads SYDVKM. Trimming took 3 bases from V and 3 from J; bases not matched to a gene: 6. In nucleotides, the CDR3 is TGTGCCAGCAGTTTGGACAGGGGCTCCTATGGAAACACCATATATTTT. It translates to CASSLDRGSYGNTIYF.

This chain links TRBV5-6 with TRBJ2-7, with D perhaps matching TRBD1 (6 bases). The V and J ends lost 4 bases and 6 bases respectively, with 14 bases between them. This CDR3 is built from 13 residues. Germline V lookup: CDR1 SGHDT, CDR2 YYEEEE. The CDR3 is CASSRGGRGEQYF. CDR3 sequence (DNA): TGTGCCAGCAGCCGCGGAGGCAGGGGCGAGCAGTACTTC.

The rearrangement joins TRBV10-2 to TRBJ2-2; unclear D gene. The germline V and J ends were trimmed by 0 bases and 4 bases, with 9 bases remaining between them. The germline CDR1 and CDR2 sequences are WSHSY and SAAADI. CDR3 size: 15 residues. The chain's CDR3 is CASSESPGRTGELFF. As DNA, the CDR3 is TGCGCCAGCAGTGAGTCCCCCGGTCGCACCGGGGAGCTGTTTTTT.

V and J are TRBV5-6 and TRBJ2-7, with D possibly matching TRBD2 (6 bases). Between the trimmed V and J ends, which lost 1 base and 6 bases, there was a span of 11 bases. The germline V gene encodes CDR1 SGHDT and CDR2 YYEEEE. The CDR3 runs to 13 residues. The CDR3 loop reads CASSLTSTSEQYF. The CDR3 DNA reads as TGTGCCAGCAGCTTGACTAGCACGAGCGAGCAGTACTTC.